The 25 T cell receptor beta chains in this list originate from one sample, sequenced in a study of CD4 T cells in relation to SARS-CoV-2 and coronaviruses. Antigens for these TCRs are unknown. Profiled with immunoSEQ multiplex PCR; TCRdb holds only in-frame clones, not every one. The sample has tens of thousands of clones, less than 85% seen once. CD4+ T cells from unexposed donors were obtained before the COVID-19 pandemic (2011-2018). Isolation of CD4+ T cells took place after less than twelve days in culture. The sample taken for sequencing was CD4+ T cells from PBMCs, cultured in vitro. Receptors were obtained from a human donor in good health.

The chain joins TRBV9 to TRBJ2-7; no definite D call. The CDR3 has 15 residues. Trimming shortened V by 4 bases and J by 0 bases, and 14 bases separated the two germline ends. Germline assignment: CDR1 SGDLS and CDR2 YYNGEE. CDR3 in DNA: TGTGCCAGCAGCCCCCGTTTTTTGAGCTCCTACGAGCAGTACTTC. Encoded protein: CASSPRFLSSYEQYF.

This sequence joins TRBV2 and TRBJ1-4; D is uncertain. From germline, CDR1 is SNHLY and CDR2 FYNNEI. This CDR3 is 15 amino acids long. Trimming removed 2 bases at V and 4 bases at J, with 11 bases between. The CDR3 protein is CASSENPRNNEKLFF. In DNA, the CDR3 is TGTGCCAGCAGTGAAAACCCCAGGAATAATGAAAAACTGTTTTTT. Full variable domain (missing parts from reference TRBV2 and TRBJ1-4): EPEVTQTPSHQVTQMGQEVILRCVPISNHLYFYWYRQILGQKVEFLVSFYNNEISEKSEIFDDQFSVERPDGSNFTLKIRSTKLEDSAMYFCASSENPRNNEKLFFGSGTQLSVL.

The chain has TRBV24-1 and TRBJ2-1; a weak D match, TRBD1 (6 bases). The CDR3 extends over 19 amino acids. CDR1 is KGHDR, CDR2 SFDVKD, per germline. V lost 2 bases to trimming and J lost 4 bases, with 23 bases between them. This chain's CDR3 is CATSDYGQGTGLGYNEQFF. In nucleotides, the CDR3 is TGTGCCACCAGTGATTACGGGCAGGGCACAGGGCTGGGATACAATGAGCAGTTCTTC.

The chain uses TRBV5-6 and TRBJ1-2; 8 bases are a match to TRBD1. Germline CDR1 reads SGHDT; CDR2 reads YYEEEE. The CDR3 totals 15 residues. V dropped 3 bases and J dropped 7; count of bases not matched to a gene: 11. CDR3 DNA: TGTGCCAGCAGCTACCTGACAGGGGATGAAGTTGGCTACACCTTC. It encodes CASSYLTGDEVGYTF.

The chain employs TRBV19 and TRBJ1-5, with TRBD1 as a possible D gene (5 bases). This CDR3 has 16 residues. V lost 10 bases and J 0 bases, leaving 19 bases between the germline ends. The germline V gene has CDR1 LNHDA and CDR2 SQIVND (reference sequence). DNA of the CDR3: TGTGCCACTGATGAGGGGCAGCTGCATAGCAATCAGCCCCAGCATTTT. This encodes CATDEGQLHSNQPQHF. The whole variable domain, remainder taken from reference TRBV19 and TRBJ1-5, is DGGITQSPKYLFRKEGQNVTLSCEQNLNHDAMYWYRQDPGQGLRLIYYSQIVNDFQKGDIAEGYSVSREKKESFPLTVTSAQKNPTAFYLCATDEGQLHSNQPQHFGDGTRLSIL.

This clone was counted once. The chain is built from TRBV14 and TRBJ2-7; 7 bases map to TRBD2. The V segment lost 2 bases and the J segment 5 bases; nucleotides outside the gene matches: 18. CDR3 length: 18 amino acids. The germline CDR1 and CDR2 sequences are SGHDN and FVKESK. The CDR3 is CASSQPMNREAGIHEQYF. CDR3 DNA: TGTGCCAGCAGCCAACCAATGAACCGGGAGGCAGGGATCCACGAGCAGTACTTC.

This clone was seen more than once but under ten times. Here the CDR3 DNA reads TGTGCCATCAGAGGGACAGGGGATTGGGATCAGCCCCAGCATTTT. Its translation is CAIRGTGDWDQPQHF. The V and J genes are TRBV10-3 and TRBJ1-5; 10 bases align to TRBD1. The germline V gene encodes CDR1 ENHRY and CDR2 SYGVKD. V was pared by 6 bases and J by 5 bases, with 7 bases of the junction left unmatched. The CDR3 covers 15 residues.

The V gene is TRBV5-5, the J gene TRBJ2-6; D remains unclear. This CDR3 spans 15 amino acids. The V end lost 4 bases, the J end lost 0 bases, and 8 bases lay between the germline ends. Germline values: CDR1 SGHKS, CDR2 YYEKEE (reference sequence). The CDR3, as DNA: TGTGCCAGCAGCGTGGACCTCTCTGGGGCCAACGTCCTGACTTTC. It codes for CASSVDLSGANVLTF.

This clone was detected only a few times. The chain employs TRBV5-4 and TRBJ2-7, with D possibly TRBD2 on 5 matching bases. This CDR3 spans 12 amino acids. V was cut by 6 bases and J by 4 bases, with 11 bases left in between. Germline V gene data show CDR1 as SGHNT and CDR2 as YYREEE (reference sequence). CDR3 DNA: TGTGCCAGCACCGGGAAAGGGTACGAGCAGTACTTC. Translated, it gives CASTGKGYEQYF.

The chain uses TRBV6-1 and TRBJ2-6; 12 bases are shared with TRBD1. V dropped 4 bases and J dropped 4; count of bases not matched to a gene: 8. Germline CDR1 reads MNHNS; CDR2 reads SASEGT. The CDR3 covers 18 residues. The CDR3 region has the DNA TGTGCCAGCAGTGGGCCGGGACAGGGGGCAGGCGGGGCCAACGTCCTGACTTTC. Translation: CASSGPGQGAGGANVLTF.

The CDR3 loop is CASSYSPVGNTIYF. The CDR3 DNA sequence: TGTGCCAGCAGTTACTCTCCAGTTGGAAACACCATATATTTT. This chain uses TRBV6-5 with TRBJ1-3; the D is unclear. This CDR3 region has 14 residues. With 0 bases removed from V and 3 bases from J, the gap between germline ends came to 6 bases. Germline values: CDR1 MNHEY, CDR2 SVGAGI.

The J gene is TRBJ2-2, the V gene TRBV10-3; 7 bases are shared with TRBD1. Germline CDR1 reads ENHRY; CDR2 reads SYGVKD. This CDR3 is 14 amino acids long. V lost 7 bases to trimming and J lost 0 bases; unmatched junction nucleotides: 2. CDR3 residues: CAIKGQPNTGELFF. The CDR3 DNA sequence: TGTGCCATCAAGGGACAGCCGAACACCGGGGAGCTGTTTTTT.

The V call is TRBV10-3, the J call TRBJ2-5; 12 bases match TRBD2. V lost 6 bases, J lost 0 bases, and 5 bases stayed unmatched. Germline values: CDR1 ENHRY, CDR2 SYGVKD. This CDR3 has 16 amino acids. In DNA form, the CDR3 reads TGTGCCATCAGCCAGGGACTAGCGGGCGACCAAGAGACCCAGTACTTC. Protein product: CAISQGLAGDQETQYF.

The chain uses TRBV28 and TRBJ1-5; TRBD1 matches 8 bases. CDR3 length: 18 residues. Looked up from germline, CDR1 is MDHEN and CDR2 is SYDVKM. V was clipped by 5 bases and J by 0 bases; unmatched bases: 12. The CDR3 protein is CASSPATGERYSNQPQHF. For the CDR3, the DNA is TGTGCCAGCAGTCCCGCGACAGGGGAACGATATAGCAATCAGCCCCAGCATTTT.

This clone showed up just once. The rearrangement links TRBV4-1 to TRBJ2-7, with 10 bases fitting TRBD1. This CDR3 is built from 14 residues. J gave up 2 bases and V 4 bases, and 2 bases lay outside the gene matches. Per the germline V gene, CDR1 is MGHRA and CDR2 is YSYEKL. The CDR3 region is CASSPGQGTYEQYF. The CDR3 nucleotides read TGCGCCAGCAGCCCGGGACAGGGGACCTACGAGCAGTACTTC.

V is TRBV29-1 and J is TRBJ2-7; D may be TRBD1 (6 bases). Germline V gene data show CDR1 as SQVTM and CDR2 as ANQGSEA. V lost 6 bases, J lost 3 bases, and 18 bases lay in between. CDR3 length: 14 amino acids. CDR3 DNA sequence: TGCAGCGTAGTCACCGGGACACTGGACTACGAGCAGTACTTC. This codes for CSVVTGTLDYEQYF.

The CDR3 bases are TGTGCCAGCAGTTACCGGGGTACCCAGCATTTT. Translation: CASSYRGTQHF. The genes are TRBV6-6 and TRBJ1-5; D gene unclear. Germline V CDR1 and CDR2: MNHNY, SVGAGI (reference sequence). This CDR3 region has 11 residues. V lost 2 bases, J lost 11 bases, and 7 bases lay in between.

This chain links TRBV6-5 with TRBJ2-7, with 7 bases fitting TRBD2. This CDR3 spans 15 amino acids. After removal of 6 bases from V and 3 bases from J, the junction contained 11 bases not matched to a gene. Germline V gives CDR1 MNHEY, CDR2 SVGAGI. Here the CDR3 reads CASSGSGTTYYEQYF. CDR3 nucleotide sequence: TGTGCCAGCAGCGGATCCGGGACTACATACTACGAGCAGTACTTC.

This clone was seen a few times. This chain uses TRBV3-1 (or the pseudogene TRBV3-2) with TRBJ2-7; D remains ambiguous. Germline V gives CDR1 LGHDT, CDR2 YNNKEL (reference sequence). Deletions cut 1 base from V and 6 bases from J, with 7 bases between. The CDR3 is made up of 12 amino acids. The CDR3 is CASSQGTREQYF. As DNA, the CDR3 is TGTGCCAGCAGCCAAGGGACGCGCGAGCAGTACTTC.

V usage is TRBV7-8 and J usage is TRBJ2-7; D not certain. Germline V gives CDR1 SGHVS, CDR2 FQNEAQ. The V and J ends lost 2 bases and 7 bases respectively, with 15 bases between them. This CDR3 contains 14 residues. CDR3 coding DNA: TGTGCCAGCAGCTTAAGTCCCCAGTCTCAGGAGCAGTACTTC. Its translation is CASSLSPQSQEQYF.

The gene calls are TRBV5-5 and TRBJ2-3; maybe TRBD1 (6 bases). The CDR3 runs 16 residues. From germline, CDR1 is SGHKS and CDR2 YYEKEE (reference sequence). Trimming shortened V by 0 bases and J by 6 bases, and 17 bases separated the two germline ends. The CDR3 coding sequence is TGTGCCAGCAGCTTGGAAGCCAGGCCAGGGGCGGATACGCAGTATTTT. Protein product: CASSLEARPGADTQYF.

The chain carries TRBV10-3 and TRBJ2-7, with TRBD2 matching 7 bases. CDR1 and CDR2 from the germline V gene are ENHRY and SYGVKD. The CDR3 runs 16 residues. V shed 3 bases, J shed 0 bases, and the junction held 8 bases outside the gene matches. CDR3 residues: CAISDWKAGHSYEQYF. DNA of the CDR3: TGTGCCATCAGTGACTGGAAAGCGGGGCACTCCTACGAGCAGTACTTC.

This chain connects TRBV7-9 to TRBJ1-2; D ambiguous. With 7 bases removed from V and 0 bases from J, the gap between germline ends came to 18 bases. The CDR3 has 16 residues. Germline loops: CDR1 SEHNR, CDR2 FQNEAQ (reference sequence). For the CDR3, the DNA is TGTGCCAGCACCGAAGTCAAGCACAGAGCTAACTATGGCTACACCTTC. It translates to CASTEVKHRANYGYTF.

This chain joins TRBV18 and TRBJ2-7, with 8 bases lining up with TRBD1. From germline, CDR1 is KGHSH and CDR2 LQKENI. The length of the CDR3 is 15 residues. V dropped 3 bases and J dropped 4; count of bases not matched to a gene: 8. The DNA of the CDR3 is TGTGCCAGCTCACCCCGGACAGGGACCATATACGAGCAGTACTTC. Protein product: CASSPRTGTIYEQYF.

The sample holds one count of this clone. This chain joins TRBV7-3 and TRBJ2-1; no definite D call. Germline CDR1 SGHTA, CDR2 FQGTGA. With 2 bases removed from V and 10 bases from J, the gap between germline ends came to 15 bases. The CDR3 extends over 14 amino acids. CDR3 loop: CASSLYPGFGEQFF. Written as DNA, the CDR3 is TGTGCCAGCAGCTTATACCCCGGGTTTGGGGAGCAGTTCTTC.